The entry below describes one TCR beta chain. Its antigen remains undetermined. Base qualities are not recorded, but no much larger clone differs from it by a single base. This sample was included in a study of T cell repertoires in cytomegalovirus infection (dated 2019 in TCRdb). In terms of the full investigation: Peptide stimulations targeted recently identified HLA-C-restricted CMV epitopes, whose presentation resists viral immunomodulation, together with well-studied HLA-B-restricted epitopes. The HLA type of each donor mattered for the analysis, because public TCR beta signatures pointed to carriage of CMV infection along with the matching HLA type.

Summary of the overall study and its limitations: Cumulative frequency of public TCR beta family members discriminated carriers of CMV infection plus the relevant HLA type in this cohort and an independent approximately 400-donor cohort. The ex vivo response was dominated by HLA-C-restricted CMV-specific TCR beta clonotypes, which also provided the single most frequent clonotype in two of eight donors.

The run used an Illumina HiSeq 1500. TCRdb reworked the public reads: Q25 trimming with fastp, MiXCR clone assembly, productive beta chains retained. CDR3 protein duplicates are merged, each entry listing the most common genes and DNA. The sample table lists fewer than 650,000 distinct CDR3 sequences, around 40% of them with a count of one. The ten biggest clones cover 48% of the sample. Explained via the paper, the treatment or condition label denotes: in vitro stimulation with specific CMV peptide epitopes to enrich CMV-specific T cells. The clonotype comes from a human donor in good health (CMV status not recorded). Some clones in this sample may be carry-over from other donors' samples. Sequenced here: cultured PBMCs, sampled from culture after CMV antigen stimulation.

The DNA sequence follows: TGCGCCAGCAGCCCTCTCGGGACTTTCGAGACCCAGTACTTC. It translates as CASSPLGTFETQYF. The V and J segments used are TRBV4-1 and TRBJ2-5; a tentative D call is TRBD2 (6 bases match). The CDR3 covers 14 residues, taking in both the cysteine and the phenylalanine. Only the CDR3 DNA is retained, 42 bases long and in frame from the first base. CDR1 and CDR2 (MGHRA, YSYEKL) derive from the germline V gene. Trimming removed 4 bases from V and 5 bases from J, leaving 14 bases between the germline ends.